This T cell receptor beta chain was sequenced during a study of blood T cell repertoires in COVID-19. There are 11 residues in the CDR3. With 10 bases removed from V and 4 bases from J, the gap between germline ends came to 10 bases. The germline gives CDR1 SNHLY, CDR2 FYNNEI. Some clones are missing from TCRdb's copy, which holds only in-frame ones; the method was immunoSEQ multiplex PCR. The sample lists about 440,000 clones, more than 85% occurring once. Sequenced: peripheral blood. This chain uses TRBV2 with TRBJ1-2; D possibly corresponds to TRBD1 (5 bases). This clonotype originated in a woman aged 25 to 45 with acute or convalescent COVID-19. CDR3 sequence: CAIPTAYGYTF. Here the CDR3 DNA reads TGTGCCATCCCGACAGCCTATGGCTACACCTTC.